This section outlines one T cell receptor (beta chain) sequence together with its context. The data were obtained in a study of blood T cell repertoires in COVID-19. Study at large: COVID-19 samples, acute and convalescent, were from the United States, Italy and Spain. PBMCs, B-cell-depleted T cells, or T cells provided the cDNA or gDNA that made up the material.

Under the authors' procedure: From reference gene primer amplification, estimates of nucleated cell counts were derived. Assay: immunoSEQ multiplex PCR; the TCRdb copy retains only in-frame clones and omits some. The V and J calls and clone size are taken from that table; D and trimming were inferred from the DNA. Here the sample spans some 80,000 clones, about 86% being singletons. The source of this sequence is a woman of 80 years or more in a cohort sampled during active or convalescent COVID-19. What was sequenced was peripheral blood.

The CDR3 nucleotides read TGCGCCAGCAGAAGTGCGGGAGGGCCTTGGGAGACCCAGTACTTC. This sequence encodes CASRSAGGPWETQYF. The chain recombines TRBV5-1 with TRBJ2-5; 9 nucleotides line up with TRBD2. V was clipped by 5 bases and J by 5 bases; unmatched bases: 10. The germline V gene has CDR1 SGHRS and CDR2 YFSETQ. The CDR3 totals 15 residues.